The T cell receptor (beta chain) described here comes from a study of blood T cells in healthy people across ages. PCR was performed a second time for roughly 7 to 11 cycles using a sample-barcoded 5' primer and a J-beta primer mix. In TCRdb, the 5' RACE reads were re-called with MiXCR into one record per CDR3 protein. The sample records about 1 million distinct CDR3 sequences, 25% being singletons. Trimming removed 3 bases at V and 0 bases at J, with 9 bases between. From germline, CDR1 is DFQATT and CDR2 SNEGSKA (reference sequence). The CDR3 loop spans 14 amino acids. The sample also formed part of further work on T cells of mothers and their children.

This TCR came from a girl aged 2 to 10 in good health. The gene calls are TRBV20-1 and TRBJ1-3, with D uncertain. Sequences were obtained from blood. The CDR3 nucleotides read TGCAGTGCTAGGAGAGGGAACTCTGGAAACACCATATATTTT. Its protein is CSARRGNSGNTIYF.